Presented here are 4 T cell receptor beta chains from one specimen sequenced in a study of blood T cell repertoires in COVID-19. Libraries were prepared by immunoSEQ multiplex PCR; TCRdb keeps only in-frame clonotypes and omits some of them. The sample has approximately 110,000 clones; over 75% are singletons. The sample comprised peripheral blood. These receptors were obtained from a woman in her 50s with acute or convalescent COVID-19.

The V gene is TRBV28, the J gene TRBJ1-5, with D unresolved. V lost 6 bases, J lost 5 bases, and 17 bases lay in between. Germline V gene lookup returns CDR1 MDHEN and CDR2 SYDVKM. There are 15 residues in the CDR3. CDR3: CASSPGSEEDQPQHF. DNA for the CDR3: TGTGCCAGCAGCCCGGGTTCCGAGGAAGATCAGCCCCAGCATTTT.

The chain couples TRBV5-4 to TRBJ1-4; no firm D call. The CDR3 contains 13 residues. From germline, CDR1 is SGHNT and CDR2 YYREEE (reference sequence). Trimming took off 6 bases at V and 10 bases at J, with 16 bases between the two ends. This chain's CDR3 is CASKAQGEGKLFF. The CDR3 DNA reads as TGTGCCAGCAAGGCCCAAGGAGAGGGAAAACTGTTTTTT.

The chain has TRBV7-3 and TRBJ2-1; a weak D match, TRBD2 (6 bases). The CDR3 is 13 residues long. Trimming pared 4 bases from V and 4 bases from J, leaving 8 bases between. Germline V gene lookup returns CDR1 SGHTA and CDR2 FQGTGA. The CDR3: CASSSDYYNEQFF. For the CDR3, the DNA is TGTGCCAGCAGCTCGGACTATTACAATGAGCAGTTCTTC.

The CDR3 here is CASSLGTDNSPLHF. CDR3 nucleotides: TGTGCCAGCAGCCTTGGGACAGATAATTCACCCCTCCACTTT. This sequence joins TRBV9 and TRBJ1-6; 7 bases are a match to TRBD1. The V gene's germline CDR1 is SGDLS and CDR2 YYNGEE. This CDR3 contains 14 residues. V lost 4 bases and J lost 5; bases outside the gene matches: 3. Looking up the rest from reference TRBV9 and TRBJ1-6 gives the full variable domain: DSGVTQTPKHLITATGQRVTLRCSPRSGDLSVYWYQQSLDQGLQFLIQYYNGEERAKGNILERFSAQQFPDLHSELNLSSLELGDSALYFCASSLGTDNSPLHFGNGTRLTVT.